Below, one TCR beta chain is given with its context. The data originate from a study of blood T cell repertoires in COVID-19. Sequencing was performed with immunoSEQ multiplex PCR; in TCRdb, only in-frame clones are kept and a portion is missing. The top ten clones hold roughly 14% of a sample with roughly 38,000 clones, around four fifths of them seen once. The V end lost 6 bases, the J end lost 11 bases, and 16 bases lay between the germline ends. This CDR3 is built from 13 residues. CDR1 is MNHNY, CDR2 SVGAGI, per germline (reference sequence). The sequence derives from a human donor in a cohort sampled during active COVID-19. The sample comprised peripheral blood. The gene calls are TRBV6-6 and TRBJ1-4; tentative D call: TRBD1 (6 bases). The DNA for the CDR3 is TGTGCCAGCAGCGGACAGAGCTTGGGGAAACTGTTTTTT. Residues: CASSGQSLGKLFF.